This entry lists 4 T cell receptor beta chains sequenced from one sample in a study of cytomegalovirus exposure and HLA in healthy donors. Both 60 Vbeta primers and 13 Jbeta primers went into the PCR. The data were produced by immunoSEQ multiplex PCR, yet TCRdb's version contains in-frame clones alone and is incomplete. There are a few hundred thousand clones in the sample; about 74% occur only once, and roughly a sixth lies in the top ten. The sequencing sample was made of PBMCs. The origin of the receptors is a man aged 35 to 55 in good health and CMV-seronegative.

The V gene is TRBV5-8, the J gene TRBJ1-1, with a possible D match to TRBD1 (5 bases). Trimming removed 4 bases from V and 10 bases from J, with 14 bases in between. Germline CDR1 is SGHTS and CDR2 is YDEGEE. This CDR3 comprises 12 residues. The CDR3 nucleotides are TGTGCCAGCAGCCCGCCCCGGGGGGGAGCTTTCTTT. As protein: CASSPPRGGAFF.

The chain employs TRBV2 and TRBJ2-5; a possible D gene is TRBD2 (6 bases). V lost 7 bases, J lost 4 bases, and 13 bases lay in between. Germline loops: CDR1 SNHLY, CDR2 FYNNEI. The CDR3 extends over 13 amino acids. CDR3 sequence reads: CASIGGERETQYF. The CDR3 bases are TGTGCCAGCATCGGGGGTGAGAGAGAGACCCAGTACTTC.

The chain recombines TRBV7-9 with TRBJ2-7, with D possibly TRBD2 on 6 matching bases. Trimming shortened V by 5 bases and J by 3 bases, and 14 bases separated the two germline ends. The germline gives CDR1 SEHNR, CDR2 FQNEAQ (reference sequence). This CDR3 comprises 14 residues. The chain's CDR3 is CASSPKTRLYEQYF. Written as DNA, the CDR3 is TGTGCCAGCAGCCCCAAGACTAGGCTCTACGAGCAGTACTTC. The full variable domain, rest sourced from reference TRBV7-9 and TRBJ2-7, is DTGVSQNPRHKITKRGQNVTFRCDPISEHNRLYWYRQTLGQGPEFLTYFQNEAQLEKSRLLSDRFSAERPKGSFSTLEIQRTEQGDSAMYLCASSPKTRLYEQYFGPGTRLTVT.

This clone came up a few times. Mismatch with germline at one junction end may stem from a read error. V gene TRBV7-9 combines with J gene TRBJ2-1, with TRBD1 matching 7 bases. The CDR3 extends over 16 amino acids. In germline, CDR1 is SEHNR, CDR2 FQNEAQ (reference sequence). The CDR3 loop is CSSSLVGGQFDNEQFF. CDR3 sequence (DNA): TGTTCCAGCAGCTTAGTAGGGGGACAGTTTGATAATGAGCAGTTCTTC.